Sequencing of this T cell receptor (beta chain) was carried out in a study of cytomegalovirus exposure and HLA in healthy donors. Whole-study results and caveats: Only CMV serostatus was available as immune exposure information.

Primers included in the PCR were 60 Vbeta and 13 Jbeta primers. Here immunoSEQ multiplex PCR was the method, and the copy in TCRdb shows in-frame clones only, minus some. Of 100,000 to 150,000 clones detected, over 60% appear once; the ten largest clones hold less than 6%. This clone was counted only a few times. Its antigen is unknown. There are 14 residues in the CDR3. V lost 0 bases to trimming and J lost 3 bases; unmatched junction nucleotides: 3. Germline-derived CDR1 and CDR2 are SGDLS and YYNGEE. Sequenced: PBMCs. This TCR was recovered from a man between 18 and 35 years old in good health and CMV-seropositive. The chain is built from TRBV9 and TRBJ2-7; 7 bases match TRBD2. The CDR3 DNA is TGTGCCAGCAGCGTAGGGAGCGGGGACTACGAGCAGTACTTC. Translated, it gives CASSVGSGDYEQYF.